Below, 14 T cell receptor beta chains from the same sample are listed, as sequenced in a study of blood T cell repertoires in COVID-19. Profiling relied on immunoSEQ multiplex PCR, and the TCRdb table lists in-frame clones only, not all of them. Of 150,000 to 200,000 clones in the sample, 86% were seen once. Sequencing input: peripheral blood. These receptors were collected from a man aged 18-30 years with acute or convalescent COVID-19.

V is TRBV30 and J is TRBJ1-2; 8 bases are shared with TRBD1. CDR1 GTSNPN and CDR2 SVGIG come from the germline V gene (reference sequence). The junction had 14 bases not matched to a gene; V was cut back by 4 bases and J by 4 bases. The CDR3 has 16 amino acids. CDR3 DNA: TGTGCCTGGATGGTGCAGGGGGCCCGTCTAGGCTATGGCTACACCTTC. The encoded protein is CAWMVQGARLGYGYTF.

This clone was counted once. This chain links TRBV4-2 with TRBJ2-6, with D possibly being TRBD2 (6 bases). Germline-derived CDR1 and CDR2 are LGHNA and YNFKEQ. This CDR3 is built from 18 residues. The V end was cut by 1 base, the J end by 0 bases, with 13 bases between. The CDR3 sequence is CASSQVGREASGANVLTF. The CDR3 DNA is TGTGCCAGCAGCCAAGTAGGCAGGGAGGCCTCTGGGGCCAACGTCCTGACTTTC.

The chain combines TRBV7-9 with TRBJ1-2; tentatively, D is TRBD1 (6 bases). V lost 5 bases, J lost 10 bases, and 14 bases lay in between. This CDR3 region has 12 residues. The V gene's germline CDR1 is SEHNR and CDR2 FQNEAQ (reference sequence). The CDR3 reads CASSPGENDYTF. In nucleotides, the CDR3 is TGTGCCAGCAGCCCAGGGGAGAACGACTACACCTTC.

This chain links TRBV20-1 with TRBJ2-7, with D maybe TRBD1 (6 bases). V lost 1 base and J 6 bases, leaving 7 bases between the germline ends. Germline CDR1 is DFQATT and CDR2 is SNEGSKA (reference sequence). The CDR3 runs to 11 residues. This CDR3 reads CSARGGPEQYV. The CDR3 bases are TGCAGTGCTAGAGGGGGGCCCGAGCAGTACGTC.

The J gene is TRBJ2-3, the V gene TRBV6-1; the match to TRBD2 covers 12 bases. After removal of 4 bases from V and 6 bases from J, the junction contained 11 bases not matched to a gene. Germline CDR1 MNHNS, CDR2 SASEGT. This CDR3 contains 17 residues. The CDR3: CASSGGLAGTHRDTQYF. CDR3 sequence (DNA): TGTGCCAGCAGTGGAGGACTAGCGGGGACCCACAGGGATACGCAGTATTTT.

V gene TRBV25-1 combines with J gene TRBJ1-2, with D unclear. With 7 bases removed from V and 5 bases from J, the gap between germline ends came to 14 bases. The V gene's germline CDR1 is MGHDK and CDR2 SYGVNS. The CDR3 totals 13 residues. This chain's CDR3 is CASTLGRNYGYTF. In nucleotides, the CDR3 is TGTGCCAGCACCCTGGGGAGGAATTATGGCTACACCTTC.

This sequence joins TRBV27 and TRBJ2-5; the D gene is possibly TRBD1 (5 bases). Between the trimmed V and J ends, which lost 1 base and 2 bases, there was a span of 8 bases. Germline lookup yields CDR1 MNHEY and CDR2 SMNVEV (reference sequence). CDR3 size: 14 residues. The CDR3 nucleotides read TGTGCCAGCAGTTTATTAGCAGGGCAAGAGACCCAGTACTTC. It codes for CASSLLAGQETQYF.

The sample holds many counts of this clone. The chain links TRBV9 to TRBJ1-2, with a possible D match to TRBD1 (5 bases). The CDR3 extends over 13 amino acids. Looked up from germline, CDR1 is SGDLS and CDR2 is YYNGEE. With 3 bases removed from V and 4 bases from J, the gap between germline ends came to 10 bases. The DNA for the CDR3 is TGTGCCAGCAGCGCGGACACATTCTATGGCTACACCTTC. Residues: CASSADTFYGYTF. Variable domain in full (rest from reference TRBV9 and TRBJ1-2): DSGVTQTPKHLITATGQRVTLRCSPRSGDLSVYWYQQSLDQGLQFLIQYYNGEERAKGNILERFSAQQFPDLHSELNLSSLELGDSALYFCASSADTFYGYTFGSGTRLTVV.

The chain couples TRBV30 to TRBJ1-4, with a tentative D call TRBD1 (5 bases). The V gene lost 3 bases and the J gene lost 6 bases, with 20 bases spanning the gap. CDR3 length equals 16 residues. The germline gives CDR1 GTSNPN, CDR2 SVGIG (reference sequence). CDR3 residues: CAWSGLRAVGDEKLFF. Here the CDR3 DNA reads TGTGCCTGGAGCGGCCTAAGGGCCGTAGGGGATGAAAAACTGTTTTTT.

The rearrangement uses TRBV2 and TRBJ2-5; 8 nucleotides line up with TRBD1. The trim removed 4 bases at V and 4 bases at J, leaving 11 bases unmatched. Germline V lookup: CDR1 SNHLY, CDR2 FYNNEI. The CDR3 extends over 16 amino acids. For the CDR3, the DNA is TGTGCCAGCAGTGGATCAATTGGACAGGGCACAGAGACCCAGTACTTC. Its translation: CASSGSIGQGTETQYF.

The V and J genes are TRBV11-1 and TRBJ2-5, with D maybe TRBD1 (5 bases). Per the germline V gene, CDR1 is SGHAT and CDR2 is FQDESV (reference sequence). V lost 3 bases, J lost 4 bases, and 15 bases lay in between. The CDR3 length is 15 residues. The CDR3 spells CASSFAGIKAETQYF. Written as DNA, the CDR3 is TGTGCCAGCAGCTTTGCAGGGATCAAGGCAGAGACCCAGTACTTC.

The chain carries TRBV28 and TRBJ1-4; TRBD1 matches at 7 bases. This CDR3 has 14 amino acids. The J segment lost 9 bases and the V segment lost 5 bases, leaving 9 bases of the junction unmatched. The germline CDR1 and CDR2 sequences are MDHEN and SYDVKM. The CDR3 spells CASSLGQAFKKLFF. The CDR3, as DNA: TGTGCCAGCAGTCTAGGACAGGCTTTTAAAAAACTGTTTTTT.

CDR3 residues: CASSEASRAQPQHF. The CDR3 DNA reads TGTGCCAGCAGTGAAGCCTCTCGAGCGCAGCCCCAGCATTTT. The chain couples TRBV6-1 to TRBJ1-5, with no clear D. The CDR3 has 14 residues. Germline V gene sequence: CDR1 MNHNS, CDR2 SASEGT. V lost 0 bases to trimming and J lost 7 bases, with 10 bases between them.

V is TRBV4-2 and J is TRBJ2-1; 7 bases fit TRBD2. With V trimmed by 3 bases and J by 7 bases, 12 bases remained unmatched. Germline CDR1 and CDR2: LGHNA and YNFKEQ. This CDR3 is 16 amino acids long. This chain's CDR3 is CASSHAVSGMGNEQFF. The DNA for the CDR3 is TGTGCCAGCAGCCATGCTGTGAGCGGGATGGGGAATGAGCAGTTCTTC.